A single sample gave rise to the 2 T cell receptor beta chains below, sequenced in a study of cytomegalovirus exposure and HLA in healthy donors. The PCR ran on 60 Vbeta and 13 Jbeta primers. Assay used: immunoSEQ multiplex PCR; TCRdb lists only in-frame clones, some missing. The sample shows under 140,000 clones, around 83% of them seen only once. Sequencing was carried out using PBMCs. Receptor source: a woman aged 55-69 years in good health and CMV-seropositive.

The chain links TRBV5-4 to TRBJ2-5; TRBD2 aligns across 13 bases. The CDR3 loop spans 16 amino acids. Germline trimming cut 4 bases from V and 2 bases from J; bases unmatched to any gene: 5. The germline gives CDR1 SGHNT, CDR2 YYREEE (reference sequence). CDR3 residues: CASSVGLAGSQETQYF. The CDR3 region has the DNA TGTGCCAGCAGCGTGGGACTAGCGGGATCACAAGAGACCCAGTACTTC. Filled out from reference TRBV5-4 and TRBJ2-5, the complete variable domain reads ETGVTQSPTHLIKTRGQQVTLRCSSQSGHNTVSWYQQALGQGPQFIFQYYREEENGRGNFPPRFSGLQFPNYSSELNVNALELDDSALYLCASSVGLAGSQETQYFGPGTRLLVL.

This sequence joins TRBV7-3 and TRBJ2-5; 7 nucleotides align to TRBD2. The germline gives CDR1 SGHTA, CDR2 FQGTGA. The CDR3 consists of 15 residues. V lost 8 bases and J lost 5; bases outside the gene matches: 14. The CDR3 protein is CASPPPGLPRETQYF. CDR3 DNA sequence: TGTGCCAGCCCCCCCCCGGGACTACCTAGGGAGACCCAGTACTTC.